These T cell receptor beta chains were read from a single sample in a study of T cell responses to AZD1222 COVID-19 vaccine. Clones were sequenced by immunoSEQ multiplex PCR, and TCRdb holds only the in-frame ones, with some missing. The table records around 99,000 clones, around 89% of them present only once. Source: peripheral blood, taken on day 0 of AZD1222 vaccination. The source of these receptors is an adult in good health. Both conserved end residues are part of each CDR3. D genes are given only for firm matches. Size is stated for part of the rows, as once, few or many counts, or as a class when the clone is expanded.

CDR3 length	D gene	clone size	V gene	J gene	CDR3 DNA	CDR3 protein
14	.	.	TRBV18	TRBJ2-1	TGTGCCAGCTCACCCCTACAGGGAATCGCTGAGCAGTTCTTC	CASSPLQGIAEQFF
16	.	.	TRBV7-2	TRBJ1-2	TGTGCCAGCAGCGCCCAGCCCGCGGGGAGCAACTATGGCTACACCTTC	CASSAQPAGSNYGYTF
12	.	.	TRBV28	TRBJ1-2	TGTGCCGGGCGGACAGCTAACTATGGCTACACCTTC	CAGRTANYGYTF
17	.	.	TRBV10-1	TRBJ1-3	TGCGCCAGCAGTGAGTCGATAGGCTGGCGAGAAGGAAACACCATATATTTT	CASSESIGWREGNTIYF
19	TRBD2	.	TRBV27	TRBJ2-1	TGTGCCAGCAGTTTAGTGGCGCCACTAGCGGGACCCCCGAGGGGAGAGCAGTTCTTC	CASSLVAPLAGPPRGEQFF
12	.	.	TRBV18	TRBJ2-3	TGTGCCAGCTCACTACCCACAGATACGCAGTATTTT	CASSLPTDTQYF
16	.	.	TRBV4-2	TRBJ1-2	TGTGCCAGCAGCGAGGGTGTCGCATCAGCTAACTATGGCTACACCTTC	CASSEGVASANYGYTF
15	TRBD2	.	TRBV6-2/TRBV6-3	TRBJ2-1	TGTGCCAGCAGCTCGGGACTAGCGGGAGAAAATGAGCAGTTCTTC	CASSSGLAGENEQFF
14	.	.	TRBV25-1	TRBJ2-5	TGTGCCAGCAGTTACCCGGACGTCAAAGAGACCCAGTACTTC	CASSYPDVKETQYF
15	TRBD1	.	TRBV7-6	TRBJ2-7	TGTGCCAGCAGCTTAGACAGGGGGGAGTCTTACGAGCAGTACTTC	CASSLDRGESYEQYF
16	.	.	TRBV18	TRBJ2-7	TGTGCCAGCTCACCACTTCAGGGGGGTAAAACCTACGAGCAGTACTTC	CASSPLQGGKTYEQYF
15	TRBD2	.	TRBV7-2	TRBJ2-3	TGTGCCAGCAGCTTAGACCCCCGGGGGGGGGATACGCAGTATTTT	CASSLDPRGGDTQYF
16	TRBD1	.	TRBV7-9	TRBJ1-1	TGTGCCAGCAGCTTAGTAGGGACAGGGAGAAACACTGAAGCTTTCTTT	CASSLVGTGRNTEAFF
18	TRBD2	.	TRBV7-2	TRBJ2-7	TGTGCCAGCAGGGGACGGACTAGCGGAGCGCCCCGCTCCTACGAGCAGTACTTC	CASRGRTSGAPRSYEQYF
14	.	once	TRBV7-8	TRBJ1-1	TGTGCCAGCAGCGGACACCAGAGGAACACTGAAGCTTTCTTT	CASSGHQRNTEAFF
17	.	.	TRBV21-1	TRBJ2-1	TGTGCCAGCAGCAAAGGAGGACTAGCGAGCTCCTACAATGAGCAGTTCTTC	CASSKGGLASSYNEQFF
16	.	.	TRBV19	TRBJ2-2	TGTGCCAGTAGTCATCTCTTGGCGGGTGCCACCGGGGAGCTGTTTTTT	CASSHLLAGATGELFF
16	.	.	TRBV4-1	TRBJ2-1	TGCGCCAGCAGTCGACGGATCCGGGACCAAATAGATGAGCAGTTCTTC	CASSRRIRDQIDEQFF
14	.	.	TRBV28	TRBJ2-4	TGTGCCAGCAGTCGGGTTTTAGCCAAAAACATTCAGTACTTC	CASSRVLAKNIQYF
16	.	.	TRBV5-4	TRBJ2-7	TGTGCCAGCAGCTTGGGGGGGACAAGGATCCACTACGAGCAGTACTTC	CASSLGGTRIHYEQYF
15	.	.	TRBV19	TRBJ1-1	TGTGCCAGCACCCGGACAATACAATTGGGCACTGAAGCTTTCTTT	CASTRTIQLGTEAFF
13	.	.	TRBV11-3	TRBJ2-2	TGTGCCAGCAATGTGGCGGCGGACGGGGAGCTGTTTTTT	CASNVAADGELFF
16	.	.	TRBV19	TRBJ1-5	TGTGCCAGTAGTACTCAGAACCCGGGAGGCAATCAGCCCCAGCATTTT	CASSTQNPGGNQPQHF
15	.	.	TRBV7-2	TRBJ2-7	TGTGCCAGCAGCTTAAGCCTAGCGGTAAGGGGGGAGCAGTACTTC	CASSLSLAVRGEQYF
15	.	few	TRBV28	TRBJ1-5	TGTGCCAGCAACCCTCCGACAGCTAGCAATCAGCCCCAGCATTTT	CASNPPTASNQPQHF
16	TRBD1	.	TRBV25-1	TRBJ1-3	TGTGCCAGCAGTTTTCCCGGGACAGGGACTGGAAACACCATATATTTT	CASSFPGTGTGNTIYF
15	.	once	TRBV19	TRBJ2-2	TGTGCCAGTAGTATAACGGCGGGAATCGCCGGGGAGCTGTTTTTT	CASSITAGIAGELFF
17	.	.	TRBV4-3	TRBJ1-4	TGCGCCAGCAGCCGAGAAGCGGTCGCCCTGGGGTCCGAAAAACTGTTTTTT	CASSREAVALGSEKLFF
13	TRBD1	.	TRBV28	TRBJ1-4	TGTGCCAGCATCACAGGGGGGGACGAAAAACTGTTTTTT	CASITGGDEKLFF
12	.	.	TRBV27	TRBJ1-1	TGTGCCAGCAAGTCGGTCTCGGGTGAAGCTTTCTTT	CASKSVSGEAFF
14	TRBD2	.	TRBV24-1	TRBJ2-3	TGTGCCACCACCCCCGGGGGGTCCACAGATACGCAGTATTTT	CATTPGGSTDTQYF
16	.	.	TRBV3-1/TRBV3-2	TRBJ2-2	TGTGCCAGCAGCCAAGATTGGACAGCTGGGACCGGGGAGCTGTTTTTT	CASSQDWTAGTGELFF
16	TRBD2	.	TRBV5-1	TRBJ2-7	TGCGCCAGCAGCTTTGACCCTAGCGGGACCTCCTACGAGCAGTACTTC	CASSFDPSGTSYEQYF
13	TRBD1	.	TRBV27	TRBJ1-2	TGTGCCAGCAGTGGGACAGTGGGGTATGGCTACACCTTC	CASSGTVGYGYTF
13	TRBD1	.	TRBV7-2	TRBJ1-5	TGTGCCAGCAGCCTACAGGGGTCTCAGCCCCAGCATTTT	CASSLQGSQPQHF
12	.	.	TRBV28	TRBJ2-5	TGTGCCAGCAGTTTATATCCAGAGACCCAGTACTTC	CASSLYPETQYF
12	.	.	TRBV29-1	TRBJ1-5	TGCAGCGTTGAGGGAGGCGGACAGCCCCAGCATTTT	CSVEGGGQPQHF
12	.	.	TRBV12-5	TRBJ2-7	TGTGCTAGTGGTTTGTTCTCCTACGAGCAGTACTTC	CASGLFSYEQYF
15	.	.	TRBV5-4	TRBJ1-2	TGTGCCAGCAGCTTGTTTAGGAGAGCTAACTATGGCTACACCTTC	CASSLFRRANYGYTF
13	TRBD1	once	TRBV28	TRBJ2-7	TGTGCCAGCAGGACAGGGTCCGGCCACGAGCAGTACTTC	CASRTGSGHEQYF